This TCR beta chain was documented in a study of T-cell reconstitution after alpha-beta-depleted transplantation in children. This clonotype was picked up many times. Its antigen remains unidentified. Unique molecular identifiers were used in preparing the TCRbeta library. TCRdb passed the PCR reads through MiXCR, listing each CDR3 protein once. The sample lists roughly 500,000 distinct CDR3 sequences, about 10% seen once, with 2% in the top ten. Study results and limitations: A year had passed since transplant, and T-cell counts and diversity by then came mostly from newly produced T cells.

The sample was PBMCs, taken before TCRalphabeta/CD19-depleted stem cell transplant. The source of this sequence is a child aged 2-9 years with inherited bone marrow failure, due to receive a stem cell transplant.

CDR3 residues: CASSLLRADTEAFF. CDR3 in DNA: TGTGCCAGCAGTCTGCTTAGGGCGGACACTGAAGCTTTCTTT. This chain joins TRBV12-3 or TRBV12-4 and TRBJ1-1; no firm D call. The V end lost 5 bases, the J end lost 3 bases, and 13 bases lay between the germline ends. The CDR3 runs 14 residues.